Presented here are 20 T cell receptor beta chains from one specimen sequenced in a study of CD8+CD57+ T cells in acquired aplastic anemia. Genomic DNA templated the TCR beta VDJ and CDR3 profiling. TCRdb used MiXCR to reprocess the reads, holding one entry per CDR3 protein. The sample contains 150,000 to 200,000 distinct CDR3 sequences, 71% of which appear only once. By flow cytometry, patients selected for sequencing had shown an expansion of CD8+CD57+ cells. Material for sequencing was sorted CD4+, CD8+, or CD8+CD57+ T cells (not recorded which) from PBMCs. The receptor source for this set is a human donor with aplastic anemia.

The chain recombines TRBV5-4 with TRBJ2-7; D remains unclear. V shed 4 bases and J shed 5 bases, with 13 bases lying between them. This CDR3 spans 13 amino acids. Germline CDR1 reads SGHNT; CDR2 reads YYREEE (reference sequence). The CDR3 spells CASSPLEVDEQYF. The CDR3 DNA is TGTGCCAGCAGCCCTCTTGAAGTCGACGAGCAGTACTTC.

The rearrangement uses TRBV15 and TRBJ2-7; unclear D gene. The CDR3 spans 15 residues. The germline V gene encodes CDR1 LNHNV and CDR2 YYDKDF (reference sequence). The germline V and J ends were trimmed by 6 bases and 7 bases, with 22 bases remaining between them. DNA of the CDR3: TGTGCCACCAGACAAGACTGGACGAACACCGGGGAGCAGTACTTC. This translates into CATRQDWTNTGEQYF.

In its sample, this clonotype was seen many times. V and J are TRBV29-1 and TRBJ2-1; 8 bases are shared with TRBD2. The V gene's germline CDR1 is SQVTM and CDR2 ANQGSEA. The CDR3 consists of 17 residues. J was trimmed by 4 bases and V by 2 bases; bases with no gene match: 13. The DNA of the CDR3 is TGCAGCGTTGAACTTGACTTATCGGGGGGGTTTTACAATGAGCAGTTCTTC. It specifies CSVELDLSGGFYNEQFF.

This clonotype has more than one count but fewer than ten. This chain uses TRBV12-3 or TRBV12-4 with TRBJ2-2, with unresolved D. The CDR3 length is 14 residues. With 4 bases removed from V and 5 bases from J, the gap between germline ends came to 11 bases. Here the CDR3 reads CASSSPTGTGELFF. As DNA, the CDR3 is TGTGCCAGCAGTTCGCCGACCGGAACCGGGGAGCTGTTTTTT.

The chain is built from TRBV29-1 and TRBJ2-7; D is ambiguous. The CDR3 spans 12 residues. From germline, CDR1 is SQVTM and CDR2 ANQGSEA. Trimming shortened V by 2 bases and J by 7 bases, and 12 bases separated the two germline ends. The CDR3 DNA is TGCAGCGTTGAACTAGTCTTGGGTGAGCAGTACTTC. Protein sequence: CSVELVLGEQYF.

The DNA for the CDR3 is TGCAGTGCTAGTCCCCGGGGGCGAAATTGGGAGACCCAGTACTTC. Protein product: CSASPRGRNWETQYF. The rearrangement links TRBV20-1 to TRBJ2-5; D may be TRBD1 or TRBD2 (6 bases each). The CDR3 covers 15 residues. Germline-derived CDR1 and CDR2 are DFQATT and SNEGSKA (reference sequence). The V and J ends lost 3 bases and 5 bases respectively, with 19 bases between them.

The chain recombines TRBV24-1 with TRBJ2-2, with 7 bases fitting TRBD1. Germline lookup yields CDR1 KGHDR and CDR2 SFDVKD. This CDR3 is built from 15 residues. Trimming removed 3 bases from V and 8 bases from J; junction bases left unmatched: 8. CDR3 nucleotide sequence: TGTGCCACCAGTGATCGACGACAGGGACGGGGGGAGCTGTTTTTT. Translated: CATSDRRQGRGELFF.

The chain uses TRBV12-3 or TRBV12-4 and TRBJ2-7; 9 bases align to TRBD2. V lost 5 bases and J lost 3; bases outside the gene matches: 11. The CDR3 spans 16 residues. Here the CDR3 DNA reads TGTGCCAGCAGTCGCGGCGGGGGGGGTACCGGCTACGAGCAGTACTTC. As protein: CASSRGGGGTGYEQYF.

As to this clonotype: Compared with germline, one end of the junction differs, possibly owing to a read error. This chain connects TRBV5-5 to TRBJ2-5, with 9 bases identical to TRBD2. The germline V gene has CDR1 SGHKS and CDR2 YYEKEE (reference sequence). This CDR3 is built from 16 residues. The CDR3, as DNA: TGCGCCAGCAGCTTCTTGGCAGCGGGGGGCCAAGAGACCCAGTACTTC. Translation: CASSFLAAGGQETQYF. Based on the CDR3 plus reference TRBV5-5 and TRBJ2-5, the full variable domain is DAGVTQSPTHLIKTRGQQVTLRCSPISGHKSVSWYQQVLGQGPQFIFQYYEKEERGRGNFPDRFSARQFPNYSSELNVNALLLGDSALYLCASSFLAAGGQETQYFGPGTRLLVL.

This chain uses TRBV29-1 with TRBJ2-7; TRBD1 matches 10 bases. This CDR3 is built from 13 residues. Trimming removed 3 bases from V and 4 bases from J; junction bases left unmatched: 3. Germline values: CDR1 SQVTM, CDR2 ANQGSEA. Here the CDR3 reads CSVETGGNYEQYF. Here the CDR3 DNA reads TGCAGCGTTGAGACAGGGGGCAATTACGAGCAGTACTTC.

CDR3 bases: TGTGCCAGCAGCCAAGGGGGCACCTATAATTCACCCCTCCACTTT. Protein sequence: CASSQGGTYNSPLHF. The chain links TRBV5-4 to TRBJ1-6, with 7 bases fitting TRBD1. The CDR3 length is 15 residues. Germline CDR1 is SGHNT and CDR2 is YYREEE (reference sequence). The V segment lost 4 bases and the J segment 2 bases; nucleotides outside the gene matches: 3.

V usage is TRBV20-1 and J usage is TRBJ2-7; TRBD1 agrees at 11 bases. V lost 6 bases, J lost 7 bases, and 8 bases stayed unmatched. CDR1 is DFQATT and CDR2 is SNEGSKA in the germline V gene (reference sequence). This CDR3 has 13 residues. The CDR3 bases are TGCAGTGCCCGAGGACAGGGGGCGAGGGAGCAGTACTTC. It codes for CSARGQGAREQYF.

This rearrangement joins TRBV20-1 to TRBJ2-7, with unresolved D. This CDR3 comprises 13 residues. Germline CDR1 DFQATT, CDR2 SNEGSKA (reference sequence). V lost 1 base and J lost 0, with 7 bases in between. CDR3 loop: CSARAADSYEQYF. The CDR3 DNA sequence: TGCAGTGCTAGAGCGGCCGACTCCTACGAGCAGTACTTC.

J is TRBJ1-1 and V is TRBV7-9, with D unresolved. The germline CDR1 and CDR2 sequences are SEHNR and FQNEAQ (reference sequence). V lost 4 bases and J 9 bases, leaving 12 bases between the germline ends. This CDR3 contains 12 residues. The CDR3 region has the DNA TGTGCCAGCAGCTCCAGAGAGACCCAAGCTTTCTTT. Translated, it gives CASSSRETQAFF.

Only one count was recorded for this clonotype. The V call is TRBV6-5, the J call TRBJ2-7; 7 bases line up with TRBD2. This CDR3 has 17 residues. J gave up 10 bases and V 0 bases, and 18 bases lay outside the gene matches. Germline CDR1 reads MNHEY; CDR2 reads SVGAGI. CDR3 DNA sequence: TGTGCCAGCAGTTACTCCAGGGCTAGCGGACCGAAGGCCACCCAGTACTTC. Translation: CASSYSRASGPKATQYF.

The chain joins TRBV10-3 to TRBJ2-5, with D perhaps TRBD1 or TRBD2 (6 bases each). Germline V CDR1 and CDR2: ENHRY, SYGVKD. V dropped 11 bases and J dropped 5 bases, with 18 bases sitting between them. The CDR3 length is 13 residues. CDR3 loop: CACSLGGSETQYF. CDR3 nucleotide sequence: TGTGCCTGCTCGTTGGGGGGCTCGGAGACCCAGTACTTC.

CDR3 amino acids: CAITREGTGELFF. The CDR3, as DNA: TGTGCCATCACACGGGAGGGCACCGGGGAGCTGTTTTTT. This chain connects TRBV10-3 to TRBJ2-2; 8 positions agree with TRBD2. Unmatched junction bases numbered 2, after V lost 7 bases and J lost 4 bases. This CDR3 has 13 residues. Germline CDR1 ENHRY, CDR2 SYGVKD.

The chain recombines TRBV25-1 with TRBJ2-7; D perhaps matches TRBD1 (5 bases). CDR1 and CDR2 from the germline V gene are MGHDK and SYGVNS. Trimming left V 5 bases short and J 6 bases short, with 14 bases between. This CDR3 region has 13 residues. CDR3 loop: CASSSQGTLEQYF. CDR3 nucleotides: TGTGCCAGCAGTTCGCAGGGCACCCTCGAGCAGTACTTC.

This clonotype showed up just once. The chain uses TRBV15 and TRBJ2-7, with 8 positions matching TRBD1. This CDR3 has 15 residues. Trimming at V came to 6 bases and at J to 1 base, leaving 8 bases not matched to a gene. Germline CDR1 reads LNHNV; CDR2 reads YYDKDF (reference sequence). CDR3 coding DNA: TGTGCCACCAGTCCCCCCCGGGACAGGTCCTACGAGCAGTACTTC. Amino acids: CATSPPRDRSYEQYF.

V usage is TRBV25-1 and J usage is TRBJ1-1; D gene ambiguous. Germline-derived CDR1 and CDR2 are MGHDK and SYGVNS. V dropped 4 bases and J dropped 6 bases, with 21 bases sitting between them. The CDR3 length is 16 residues. The CDR3 DNA follows: TGTGCCAGCAGTGGTTCGGACGGCCGTATGAAGGCTGAAGCTTTCTTT. Protein sequence: CASSGSDGRMKAEAFF. Looking up the rest from reference TRBV25-1 and TRBJ1-1 gives the full variable domain: EADIYQTPRYLVIGTGKKITLECSQTMGHDKMYWYQQDPGMELHLIHYSYGVNSTEKGDLSSESTVSRIRTEHFPLTLESARPSHTSQYLCASSGSDGRMKAEAFFGQGTRLTVV.